This T cell receptor beta chain was identified during a study of CD8 T cells in ankylosing spondylitis. TCR beta libraries were made by quantitative 5'-RACE with molecular barcodes. TCRdb recomputed calls from the 5' RACE reads with MiXCR, one row per CDR3 protein. In the table there are 200,000 to 250,000 distinct CDR3 sequences, under 12% of which are singletons. Remarks on this clonotype: Its antigen is as yet unknown.

V gave up 9 bases and J gave up 2 bases; unmatched junction bases: 5. Per the germline V gene, CDR1 is KGHDR and CDR2 is SFDVKD. This CDR3 comprises 13 residues. Study-wide points: Significantly higher representation of disease-linked clones was reported for matched ankylosing spondylitis synovial fluid. A TCR beta motif made of 7 to 9 highly homologous variants seemed typical of ankylosing spondylitis blood.

Source material: blood, either unsorted or a sorted T cell fraction (not recorded which). The V call is TRBV24-1, the J call TRBJ2-7, with TRBD1 matching over 8 bases. The receptor was derived from a male donor with ankylosing spondylitis or in good health (not recorded which). CDR3 sequence: CATSGTGTYEQYF. DNA of the CDR3: TGTGCCACCTCCGGGACAGGAACCTACGAGCAGTACTTC.